This record covers a single TCR beta chain. Its antigen is unknown. This sample is drawn from a study of cytomegalovirus exposure and HLA in healthy donors. Here immunoSEQ multiplex PCR was the method, and the copy in TCRdb shows in-frame clones only, minus some. The sample contains some 250,000 clones, around 91% of which appear only once. General study findings and limits: Reports credit the classifier with highly specific, highly sensitive diagnosis of cytomegalovirus status. Some TCR beta chains (around 180 of them) were listed as cytomegalovirus-associated.

It was the approximately 120-subject validation cohort, separate from the roughly 700-subject first cohort, to which the donors belonged. The sequenced sample was PBMCs. The clonotype originates from a woman aged 25 to 39 in good health and CMV-seronegative.

CDR3 protein: CASSSRTSGGWNEQFF. CDR3 sequence (DNA): TGTGCCAGCAGCTCCCGGACTAGTGGTGGGTGGAATGAGCAGTTCTTC. The J gene is TRBJ2-1, the V gene TRBV7-3; 7 nucleotides align to TRBD2. CDR1 SGHTA and CDR2 FQGTGA come from the germline V gene. The V and J ends lost 4 bases and 7 bases, in that order; junction bases with no gene match: 13. This CDR3 contains 16 residues.